This T cell receptor beta chain derives from a study of blood T cell repertoires in COVID-19. On the study more broadly: Acute-phase and convalescent COVID-19 samples originated in the United States, Italy and Spain. The cDNA or gDNA used as material had been derived from T cells, B-cell-depleted T cells, or PBMCs.

The CDR3 runs 13 residues. Trimming took 0 bases from V and 1 from J, leaving 4 bases between them. Germline V gene data show CDR1 as LGHNA and CDR2 as YNFKEQ. Authors' methods: From reference gene primer amplification, estimates of nucleated cell counts were derived. The table came from immunoSEQ multiplex PCR; TCRdb's copy has only in-frame clones and leaves some out. V and J calls and clone size are copied from that table; D and trimming were computed from the DNA. The table includes about 210,000 clones, over 70% detected once. The receptor was derived from a man aged 50 to 59 with active or convalescent COVID-19. The chain uses TRBV4-2 and TRBJ2-7, with D hard to call. Source material: peripheral blood. The CDR3 DNA reads TGTGCCAGCAGCCAAGATAGATCCTACGAGCAGTACTTC. This translates into CASSQDRSYEQYF.